Presented here are 30 T cell receptor beta chains from one specimen sequenced in a study of blood T cells in healthy people across ages. Next came a second PCR, run for about 7 to 12 cycles, which used a sample-barcoded 5' primer along with a J-beta primer mix. TCRdb analysed the 5' RACE reads with MiXCR anew, one entry per CDR3 protein. The table lists some 1,500,000 distinct CDR3 sequences, 42% of them singletons, with about 4% in the top ten. The sample comprised blood. Source of these receptors: a woman younger than 30 in good health.

This chain joins TRBV28 and TRBJ1-1, with D unresolved. The V gene lost 7 bases and the J gene lost 0 bases, with 15 bases spanning the gap. Per germline, CDR1 MDHEN and CDR2 SYDVKM. CDR3 length equals 15 residues. The CDR3 sequence: CASKFRGTMNTEAFF. In nucleotides, the CDR3 is TGTGCCAGCAAATTCCGGGGAACTATGAACACTGAAGCTTTCTTT.

Only a few counts were recorded for this clonotype. The rearrangement joins TRBV6-5 to TRBJ1-1; D gene ambiguous. The V end lost 5 bases, the J end lost 1 base, and 8 bases lay between the germline ends. Germline V gives CDR1 MNHEY, CDR2 SVGAGI. The CDR3 has 13 residues. The CDR3 sequence is CASSIEGNTEAFF. The CDR3 nucleotides read TGTGCCAGCAGTATAGAGGGGAACACTGAAGCTTTCTTT.

In this sample, this clonotype turned up a few times. The V call is TRBV7-2, the J call TRBJ2-7; 12 bases are a match to TRBD2. This CDR3 is 17 amino acids long. V lost 5 bases and J lost 0; bases outside the gene matches: 8. Germline CDR1 reads SGHTA; CDR2 reads FQGNSA. As DNA, the CDR3 is TGTGCCAGCAGCCCTCGGACTAGCGGGATTTTCTCCTACGAGCAGTACTTC. As protein: CASSPRTSGIFSYEQYF.

This chain uses TRBV12-3 or TRBV12-4 with TRBJ1-3; D not certain. The CDR3 contains 16 residues. V was trimmed by 2 bases and J by 2 bases, leaving 13 bases between them. The CDR3 here is CASSLFGPRTGNTIYF. The CDR3 bases are TGTGCCAGCAGTTTATTCGGCCCGCGGACTGGAAACACCATATATTTT.

In this sample, this clonotype turned up once. The V gene is TRBV19, the J gene TRBJ1-2; D ambiguous. CDR3 size: 14 residues. The germline CDR1 and CDR2 sequences are LNHDA and SQIVND (reference sequence). Trimming shortened V by 5 bases and J by 4 bases, and 14 bases separated the two germline ends. The CDR3 nucleotides are TGTGCCAGTAGTTCCGGACGGGTCGTCTATGGCTACACCTTC. As protein: CASSSGRVVYGYTF. Drawing the rest from reference TRBV19 and TRBJ1-2, the complete variable domain is DGGITQSPKYLFRKEGQNVTLSCEQNLNHDAMYWYRQDPGQGLRLIYYSQIVNDFQKGDIAEGYSVSREKKESFPLTVTSAQKNPTAFYLCASSSGRVVYGYTFGSGTRLTVV.

This clonotype showed up just a few times. The chain is built from TRBV2 and TRBJ1-4; the D is unclear. CDR1 and CDR2 (germline): SNHLY, FYNNEI. The CDR3 spans 14 residues. V lost 7 bases and J lost 8, with 17 bases in between. The CDR3 here is CASTREYPQEKLFF. Here the CDR3 DNA reads TGTGCCAGCACTCGTGAGTACCCCCAGGAAAAACTGTTTTTT.

Worth noting for this clonotype: A much larger clone sits a single nucleotide away, making a read error possible. V is TRBV3-1 and J is TRBJ2-1; no reliable D call. Germline V gene data show CDR1 as LGHDT and CDR2 as YNNKEL (reference sequence). The CDR3 has 11 amino acids. V lost 2 bases and J lost 9, with 5 bases in between. CDR3 protein: CASSQISEQFF. The CDR3, as DNA: TGTGCCAGCAGCCAAATAAGTGAGCAGTTCTTC.

This clonotype was seen a few times. This chain uses TRBV18 with TRBJ2-1; no clear D. This CDR3 has 16 amino acids. V dropped 1 base and J dropped 4 bases, with 14 bases sitting between them. The germline V gene encodes CDR1 KGHSH and CDR2 LQKENI. The CDR3 region has the DNA TGTGCCAGCTCACCACTCACCTACCTACGGTACAATGAGCAGTTCTTC. This gives the protein CASSPLTYLRYNEQFF.

This chain links TRBV4-3 with TRBJ1-1; 7 bases match TRBD1. The CDR3 runs 16 residues. The V segment lost 1 base and the J segment 4 bases; nucleotides outside the gene matches: 9. Germline V gene data show CDR1 as LGHNA and CDR2 as YSLEER. This chain's CDR3 is CASSQAAGGQATEAFF. The CDR3 nucleotides are TGCGCCAGCAGCCAAGCTGCAGGGGGGCAAGCCACTGAAGCTTTCTTT.

This sequence joins TRBV9 and TRBJ2-3, with TRBD2 as a possible D gene (5 bases). Trimming cost V 3 bases and J 0 bases, with 17 bases left between them. Germline values: CDR1 SGDLS, CDR2 YYNGEE. There are 17 residues in the CDR3. The CDR3 spells CASSALTRGYSTDTQYF. DNA for the CDR3: TGTGCCAGCAGCGCCCTAACCCGCGGGTATAGCACAGATACGCAGTATTTT. Together with reference TRBV9 and TRBJ2-3, the CDR3 gives the full variable domain: DSGVTQTPKHLITATGQRVTLRCSPRSGDLSVYWYQQSLDQGLQFLIQYYNGEERAKGNILERFSAQQFPDLHSELNLSSLELGDSALYFCASSALTRGYSTDTQYFGPGTRLTVL.

The chain combines TRBV20-1 with TRBJ2-6; D uncertain. Germline values: CDR1 DFQATT, CDR2 SNEGSKA (reference sequence). The germline V and J ends were trimmed by 6 bases and 1 base, with 10 bases remaining between them. This CDR3 has 14 amino acids. The CDR3 DNA sequence: TGCAGTGCGTCAGGTGATTCTGGGGCCAACGTCCTGACTTTC. This codes for CSASGDSGANVLTF.

There are a few counts of this clonotype. The rearrangement joins TRBV9 to TRBJ2-1; the D call may be TRBD1 or TRBD2 (5 bases each). The CDR3 loop spans 15 amino acids. Germline assignment: CDR1 SGDLS and CDR2 YYNGEE. Trimming left V 0 bases short and J 4 bases short, with 11 bases between. The CDR3 reads CASSVERAGYNEQFF. CDR3 nucleotide sequence: TGTGCCAGCAGCGTAGAGAGGGCAGGGTACAATGAGCAGTTCTTC. Full variable domain (rest looked up from reference TRBV9 and TRBJ2-1): DSGVTQTPKHLITATGQRVTLRCSPRSGDLSVYWYQQSLDQGLQFLIQYYNGEERAKGNILERFSAQQFPDLHSELNLSSLELGDSALYFCASSVERAGYNEQFFGPGTRLTVL.

This clonotype was seen only a few times. The V and J genes are TRBV29-1 and TRBJ2-5; TRBD2 matches at 9 bases. V gave up 4 bases and J gave up 2 bases; unmatched junction bases: 8. The CDR3 length is 15 residues. Germline lookup yields CDR1 SQVTM and CDR2 ANQGSEA. The CDR3 protein is CSVAGISGRQETQYF. The CDR3, as DNA: TGCAGCGTTGCTGGAATTAGCGGGAGACAAGAGACCCAGTACTTC.

This chain uses TRBV29-1 with TRBJ1-1; a weak D match, TRBD1 (5 bases). The CDR3 totals 12 residues. CDR1 and CDR2 (germline): SQVTM, ANQGSEA. CDR3 sequence (DNA): TGCACCGTGAGGAGGGAAGGGGTTGAAGCTTTCTTT. Protein product: CTVRREGVEAFF.

The chain links TRBV4-1 to TRBJ2-3, with 8 bases identical to TRBD2. Germline lookup yields CDR1 MGHRA and CDR2 YSYEKL. The CDR3 sequence is 17 residues long. The ends lost 0 bases at V and 1 base at J; junction bases unmatched: 6. The CDR3 DNA sequence: TGCGCCAGCAGCCAAGATCGGGGGGGGGAGGGCACAGATACGCAGTATTTT. This sequence encodes CASSQDRGGEGTDTQYF.

This clonotype was detected many times. This chain links TRBV7-2 with TRBJ2-1, with TRBD2 matching 7 bases. J was trimmed by 1 base and V by 5 bases; bases with no gene match: 5. The CDR3 contains 15 residues. Germline V gives CDR1 SGHTA, CDR2 FQGNSA. Here the CDR3 reads CASSLTAGSYNEQFF. DNA of the CDR3: TGTGCCAGCAGCCTAACAGCGGGATCCTACAATGAGCAGTTCTTC.

The genes are TRBV20-1 and TRBJ2-7; 7 bases agree with TRBD2. CDR1 and CDR2 (germline): DFQATT, SNEGSKA (reference sequence). J was trimmed by 3 bases and V by 4 bases; bases with no gene match: 9. This CDR3 has 14 amino acids. The CDR3 DNA reads as TGCAGTGCTACCGAAGGCGGGAGAATCTACGAGCAGTACTTC. Amino acid sequence: CSATEGGRIYEQYF.

This clonotype was detected a few times. V and J are TRBV7-2 and TRBJ2-1; D might be TRBD1 or TRBD2, each matching 7 bases. The V and J ends lost 3 bases and 6 bases respectively, with 15 bases between them. CDR3 length: 15 amino acids. The germline gives CDR1 SGHTA, CDR2 FQGNSA. The CDR3 DNA is TGTGCCAGCAGCTTCCGACAGGGAGGGATCAATGAGCAGTTCTTC. This codes for CASSFRQGGINEQFF.

The V gene is TRBV7-2, the J gene TRBJ1-1; D may be TRBD1 (5 bases). Germline V gene data show CDR1 as SGHTA and CDR2 as FQGNSA. V lost 7 bases and J lost 6, with 15 bases in between. The CDR3 is 13 amino acids. For the CDR3, the DNA is TGTGCCAGCACCTATACTGGGACCCCTGAAGCTTTCTTT. Amino acids: CASTYTGTPEAFF.

The genes are TRBV20-1 and TRBJ2-5; D uncertain. The V end lost 5 bases, the J end lost 5 bases, and 18 bases lay between the germline ends. The CDR3 runs 14 residues. Per the germline V gene, CDR1 is DFQATT and CDR2 is SNEGSKA (reference sequence). DNA for the CDR3: TGCAGTGCTCGGACCCGGAGTGCAGTTGAGACCCAGTACTTC. It is translated as CSARTRSAVETQYF.

The J gene is TRBJ2-1, the V gene TRBV24-1, with TRBD1 as a possible D gene (6 bases). The CDR3 totals 17 residues. The ends were cut back, 4 bases at V and 2 bases at J, with 17 bases in the middle. The germline V gene encodes CDR1 KGHDR and CDR2 SFDVKD. The CDR3 sequence: CATSDQSTGSTYNEQFF. In DNA, the CDR3 is TGTGCCACCAGTGACCAATCGACAGGTTCAACCTACAATGAGCAGTTCTTC.

This clonotype has just a few counts. The V gene is TRBV12-3 or TRBV12-4, the J gene TRBJ2-7; 8 nucleotides agree with TRBD1. CDR3 length: 14 residues. With 6 bases clipped from V and 3 bases from J, the junction kept 7 bases outside the gene matches. CDR3 DNA: TGTGCCAGCAGACCCGGGACAGGCCTCTACGAGCAGTACTTC. Its protein is CASRPGTGLYEQYF.

The chain has TRBV27 and TRBJ2-3; 13 bases map to TRBD2. The trim removed 8 bases at V and 7 bases at J, leaving 6 bases unmatched. The CDR3 has 14 residues. Per germline, CDR1 MNHEY and CDR2 SMNVEV (reference sequence). CDR3 sequence reads: CASGPGTSGNTQYF. The CDR3 nucleotides read TGTGCCAGCGGCCCCGGGACTAGCGGGAATACGCAGTATTTT.

The table lists this clonotype with a few counts. The rearrangement uses TRBV7-2 and TRBJ1-1; D not resolved. V lost 2 bases and J 1 base, leaving 8 bases between the germline ends. CDR1 is SGHTA, CDR2 FQGNSA, per germline. CDR3 size: 14 residues. The CDR3 bases are TGTGCCAGCAGCTTAATACAGACGAACACTGAAGCTTTCTTT. This sequence encodes CASSLIQTNTEAFF.

This clonotype was found once. V is TRBV27 and J is TRBJ2-1; D is possibly TRBD2 (6 bases). Germline V gene sequence: CDR1 MNHEY, CDR2 SMNVEV (reference sequence). The CDR3 has 15 residues. V lost 6 bases and J lost 2, with 14 bases in between. The CDR3 nucleotides are TGTGCCAGCAGCCCCTTTGCGGGACCCTACAATGAGCAGTTCTTC. Amino acids: CASSPFAGPYNEQFF.

The rearrangement uses TRBV27 and TRBJ1-1, with D perhaps TRBD1 (6 bases). This CDR3 spans 15 amino acids. Germline V gene data show CDR1 as MNHEY and CDR2 as SMNVEV (reference sequence). V was pared by 5 bases and J by 4 bases, with 17 bases between. As DNA, the CDR3 is TGTGCCAGCAGTCTAACCACAGGGTTGGCCACTGAAGCTTTCTTT. The encoded protein is CASSLTTGLATEAFF.

This clonotype occurred a few times. The chain combines TRBV12-3 or TRBV12-4 with TRBJ2-3, with 10 bases that match TRBD2. The CDR3 has 14 amino acids. With 7 bases clipped from V and 3 bases from J, the junction kept 4 bases outside the gene matches. The DNA for the CDR3 is TGTGCCAGCACCCCTAGCGGGGGAACAGATACGCAGTATTTT. Amino acid sequence: CASTPSGGTDTQYF.

This clonotype was seen ten or more times. The CDR3 spells CSVGGLAGANEQFF. CDR3 nucleotide sequence: TGCAGCGTTGGTGGACTAGCGGGAGCCAATGAGCAGTTCTTC. This chain connects TRBV29-1 to TRBJ2-1; 13 bases align to TRBD2. The germline gives CDR1 SQVTM, CDR2 ANQGSEA. The CDR3 runs 14 residues. Trimming at V came to 4 bases and at J to 6 bases, leaving 3 bases not matched to a gene.

The chain uses TRBV7-2 and TRBJ2-3; D is perhaps TRBD2 (6 bases). Between the trimmed V and J ends, which lost 5 bases and 0 bases, there was a span of 15 bases. This CDR3 has 16 amino acids. Germline CDR1 SGHTA, CDR2 FQGNSA. The CDR3 is CTSSVLAVSSTDTQYF. As DNA, the CDR3 is TGTACCAGCAGCGTGTTAGCGGTCTCTAGCACAGATACGCAGTATTTT.

The gene calls are TRBV20-1 and TRBJ2-1; 11 bases match TRBD2. Germline CDR1 reads DFQATT; CDR2 reads SNEGSKA (reference sequence). V trimming: 6 bases; J trimming: 4 bases; junction bases outside the gene matches: 11. The CDR3 loop spans 16 amino acids. The CDR3 DNA is TGCAGTGCCCGAGTGGCTAGCGGGAGGCTATACAATGAGCAGTTCTTC. Its protein product is CSARVASGRLYNEQFF.